This T cell receptor (beta chain) emerged from a study of response to subunit inactivated influenza vaccine. TCRdb reprocessed the RT-PCR reads with MiXCR, giving one entry per CDR3 protein. The sample has roughly 550,000 distinct CDR3 sequences, under 30% seen once. The CDR3 runs 14 residues. Germline V gene data show CDR1 as DFQATT and CDR2 as SNEGSKA (reference sequence). With 6 bases clipped from V and 4 bases from J, the junction kept 10 bases outside the gene matches. Another study also made use of these data, one on T cells expressing NK-cell markers. As that study records: In generating TCR beta cDNA, 5'RACE template switching with UMIs was used. Sequenced donors, eight in total, included seven who were HCMV-seropositive and one who was seronegative.

The material sequenced was CD4+ T cells sorted from PBMCs, taken 12 days after vaccination. The sequence was collected from a man aged 45 to 65 who received an inactivated influenza vaccine. V is TRBV20-1 and J is TRBJ2-3; 7 positions match TRBD2. The CDR3 spells CSARTLSGADTQYF. In DNA form, the CDR3 reads TGCAGTGCAAGGACCCTAAGCGGGGCAGATACGCAGTATTTT.